Shown below are 22 T cell receptor beta chains from a single sample sequenced in a study of low-dose radiotherapy and immunotherapy resistance in tumors. TRAV- and TRBV-specific primers were used for first-strand cDNA, which covered alpha and beta chains. TCR amplification ran 15 to 25 PCR cycles using constant-region and V-primer adapter primers. TCRdb fed the reads into MiXCR, producing one record per CDR3 protein. This table has 65,000 to 85,000 distinct CDR3 sequences, 17% appearing once. Time point reported: after trial treatment. The treatment here: LDRT plus nivolumab, ipilimumab, low-dose cyclophosphamide and aspirin (RACIN trial). The specimen comprised PBMCs, sampled after low-dose radiotherapy plus immunotherapy. These receptors were taken from a male donor with prostate cancer.

This clonotype was counted ten times or more. CDR3 nucleotide sequence: TGTGCCAGCAGGTACAGCGGGAGGGCCGGAAATGAGCAGTTCTTC. This translates into CASRYSGRAGNEQFF. This chain joins TRBV27 and TRBJ2-1; 10 nucleotides align to TRBD2. This CDR3 contains 15 residues. V shed 6 bases and J 7 bases; nucleotides not matched to a gene: 9. CDR1 MNHEY and CDR2 SMNVEV come from the germline V gene (reference sequence).

This clonotype was counted at least ten times. The chain links TRBV7-2 to TRBJ1-2, with a possible D match to TRBD1 (5 bases). CDR1 and CDR2 from the germline V gene are SGHTA and FQGNSA. V lost 5 bases, J lost 8 bases, and 15 bases lay in between. The CDR3 is 13 amino acids. The DNA for the CDR3 is TGTGCCAGCAGCCCGATGATCAGGGAAGGCTACACCTTC. Its translation is CASSPMIREGYTF.

This clonotype was observed many times. The chain couples TRBV28 to TRBJ2-1; TRBD2 aligns across 9 bases. The V and J ends lost 1 base and 8 bases, in that order; junction bases with no gene match: 6. The CDR3 is 15 residues long. CDR1 and CDR2 (germline): MDHEN, SYDVKM. CDR3 DNA: TGTGCCAGCAGTTTATTCCCTAGCGGGATCGATGAGCAGTTCTTC. It yields the protein CASSLFPSGIDEQFF.

The rearrangement uses TRBV13 and TRBJ1-1; D uncertain. Looked up from germline, CDR1 is PRHDT and CDR2 is FYEKMQ (reference sequence). The CDR3 has 15 amino acids. Trimming pared 5 bases from V and 0 bases from J, leaving 13 bases between. CDR3 protein: CASSERRHLNTEAFF. CDR3 coding DNA: TGTGCCAGCAGCGAGCGTCGACACTTGAACACTGAAGCTTTCTTT.

This clonotype appeared many times. The V gene is TRBV3-1, the J gene TRBJ1-2; D is ambiguous. The germline V gene has CDR1 LGHDT and CDR2 YNNKEL (reference sequence). Trimming removed 3 bases from V and 4 bases from J, with 12 bases in between. The CDR3 contains 14 residues. The CDR3 region is CASSHPGPAYGYTF. The CDR3 bases are TGTGCCAGCAGCCACCCCGGGCCGGCCTATGGCTACACCTTC.

The sample holds many counts of this clonotype. This sequence joins TRBV7-9 and TRBJ1-1; 8 bases line up with TRBD1. The CDR3 has 16 amino acids. Trimming at V came to 5 bases and at J to 1 base, leaving 9 bases not matched to a gene. From germline, CDR1 is SEHNR and CDR2 FQNEAQ (reference sequence). The CDR3: CASSTSPTGENTEAFF. CDR3 DNA: TGTGCCAGCAGCACCAGCCCGACAGGGGAGAACACTGAAGCTTTCTTT.

In this sample, this clonotype turned up many times. The J gene is TRBJ1-2, the V gene TRBV19; no definite D call. This CDR3 comprises 14 residues. Germline values: CDR1 LNHDA, CDR2 SQIVND (reference sequence). V was cut by 5 bases and J by 0 bases, with 10 bases left in between. The CDR3 nucleotides are TGTGCCAGTAGTCCCTCGATGTCTAACTATGGCTACACCTTC. It encodes CASSPSMSNYGYTF. Full variable domain (missing parts from reference TRBV19 and TRBJ1-2): DGGITQSPKYLFRKEGQNVTLSCEQNLNHDAMYWYRQDPGQGLRLIYYSQIVNDFQKGDIAEGYSVSREKKESFPLTVTSAQKNPTAFYLCASSPSMSNYGYTFGSGTRLTVV.

There are many counts of this clonotype. The rearrangement joins TRBV28 to TRBJ2-4; D is undetermined. Germline lookup yields CDR1 MDHEN and CDR2 SYDVKM. The CDR3 length is 15 residues. Trimming left V 5 bases short and J 0 bases short, with 11 bases between. The CDR3 region is CASSVVSLAKNIQYF. The CDR3 DNA sequence: TGTGCCAGCAGTGTAGTTTCCCTAGCCAAAAACATTCAGTACTTC.

This clonotype was counted ten times or more. This rearrangement joins TRBV7-9 to TRBJ2-2, with 8 bases identical to TRBD1. The CDR3 length is 16 residues. Unmatched junction bases numbered 7, after V lost 5 bases and J lost 2 bases. CDR1 is SEHNR and CDR2 is FQNEAQ in the germline V gene (reference sequence). The CDR3 loop reads CASSPRTGLNTGELFF. CDR3 sequence (DNA): TGTGCCAGCAGCCCCCGGACAGGGCTAAACACCGGGGAGCTGTTTTTT.

This clonotype was recorded many times. The chain is built from TRBV7-3 and TRBJ1-6; no reliable D call. The CDR3 sequence is 14 residues long. Trimming left V 4 bases short and J 4 bases short, with 8 bases between. Looked up from germline, CDR1 is SGHTA and CDR2 is FQGTGA. CDR3 bases: TGTGCCAGCAGCTCCGGGAGTTATAATTCACCCCTCCACTTT. It is translated as CASSSGSYNSPLHF.

This rearrangement joins TRBV28 to TRBJ1-6; D is uncertain. This CDR3 spans 15 amino acids. Germline lookup yields CDR1 MDHEN and CDR2 SYDVKM. The ends were cut back, 3 bases at V and 9 bases at J, with 15 bases in the middle. The CDR3, as DNA: TGTGCCAGCAGTTTCCGTGAGCAGGACGGTTCACCCCTCCACTTT. Amino acid sequence: CASSFREQDGSPLHF.

As concerns this clonotype: It is likely a read error: a sequence one base away is far more abundant. The V gene is TRBV28, the J gene TRBJ2-1; 8 nucleotides line up with TRBD1. Germline V lookup: CDR1 MDHEN, CDR2 SYDVKM. Germline trimming cut 3 bases from V and 10 bases from J; bases unmatched to any gene: 11. The CDR3 consists of 15 residues. CDR3 residues: CASSLAGQGGHEQFF. The CDR3 DNA reads TGTGCCAGCAGTTTGGCCGGACAGGGCGGTCACGAGCAGTTCTTC. Drawing the rest from reference TRBV28 and TRBJ2-1, the complete variable domain is DVKVTQSSRYLVKRTGEKVFLECVQDMDHENMFWYRQDPGLGLRLIYFSYDVKMKEKGDIPEGYSVSREKKERFSLILESASTNQTSMYLCASSLAGQGGHEQFFGPGTRLTVL.

With regard to this clonotype: A far larger clone differs by one base, so this is likely a read error. The V and J genes are TRBV1 and TRBJ1-4. TRBV1 is reported as a pseudogene. The CDR3 is 14 residues long. The DNA of the CDR3 is TGTGCCAGCAGCGTTCAGAAAGCTAATGAAAAACTGTTTTTT. Translation gives CASSVQKANEKLFF.

This clonotype was picked up a small number of times. CDR3 residues: CASSQELYSYEQYF. DNA for the CDR3: TGTGCCAGCAGCCAAGAACTCTACTCCTACGAGCAGTACTTC. The chain joins TRBV4-2 to TRBJ2-7; D gene uncertain. V was pared by 0 bases and J by 0 bases, with 6 bases between. CDR3 length: 14 amino acids. CDR1 and CDR2 (germline): LGHNA, YNFKEQ.

This clonotype was recorded at least ten times. V and J are TRBV3-1 and TRBJ2-7; D not resolved. The CDR3 loop spans 13 amino acids. The germline gives CDR1 LGHDT, CDR2 YNNKEL (reference sequence). V shed 1 base and J shed 3 bases, with 7 bases lying between them. The CDR3 coding sequence is TGTGCCAGCAGCCAAGCAAACAGCTACGAGCAGTACTTC. It yields the protein CASSQANSYEQYF.

The table lists this clonotype with many counts. The chain has TRBV19 and TRBJ2-3; 11 nucleotides match TRBD2. The CDR3 is 12 residues long. In germline, CDR1 is LNHDA, CDR2 SQIVND (reference sequence). With V trimmed by 4 bases and J by 11 bases, 2 bases remained unmatched. This CDR3 reads CASSRGLAEQYF. The CDR3 DNA reads TGTGCCAGTAGTAGGGGACTAGCGGAGCAGTATTTT.

V and J are TRBV12-3 or TRBV12-4 and TRBJ2-7, with D maybe TRBD2 (6 bases). With 5 bases removed from V and 6 bases from J, the gap between germline ends came to 11 bases. CDR3 length equals 12 residues. The CDR3 DNA is TGTGCCAGCAGTCGGGGGAGTTCCGAGCAGTACTTC. Translated, it gives CASSRGSSEQYF.

Concerning this clonotype: This likely stems from a read error, as it lies one base from a far larger clone. The chain combines TRBV27 with TRBJ2-1, with 7 nucleotides matching TRBD1. Germline assignment: CDR1 MNHEY and CDR2 SMNVEV (reference sequence). V lost 5 bases, J lost 13 bases, and 14 bases stayed unmatched. CDR3 length: 14 amino acids. The CDR3 DNA follows: TGTGCCAGCAGTCCAAGGGGGCAAAAAAACATTCAGTTCTTC. This encodes CASSPRGQKNIQFF.

The CDR3 coding sequence is TGTGCCAGCAGCCCTAGACCGGGACCCAGCTTCAATGAGCAGTTCTTC. Its protein is CASSPRPGPSFNEQFF. V is TRBV7-9 and J is TRBJ2-1; D could derive from TRBD1 or TRBD2 (5 bases each). There are 16 residues in the CDR3. Germline CDR1 SEHNR, CDR2 FQNEAQ (reference sequence). Trimming pared 5 bases from V and 6 bases from J, leaving 20 bases between. Full variable domain (rest looked up from reference TRBV7-9 and TRBJ2-1): DTGVSQNPRHKITKRGQNVTFRCDPISEHNRLYWYRQTLGQGPEFLTYFQNEAQLEKSRLLSDRFSAERPKGSFSTLEIQRTEQGDSAMYLCASSPRPGPSFNEQFFGPGTRLTVL.

This clonotype was seen repeatedly, ten times or more. The chain joins TRBV20-1 to TRBJ1-6; no firm D call. Germline V gene sequence: CDR1 DFQATT, CDR2 SNEGSKA (reference sequence). With 6 bases removed from V and 5 bases from J, the gap between germline ends came to 23 bases. The CDR3 runs to 17 residues. CDR3 region: CSAPYSDREWDNSPLHF. The CDR3 DNA sequence: TGCAGTGCCCCCTACTCAGACCGGGAATGGGATAATTCACCCCTCCACTTT.

The genes are TRBV27 and TRBJ2-3; D may match TRBD1 or TRBD2 (5 bases each). This CDR3 contains 17 residues. The germline V gene encodes CDR1 MNHEY and CDR2 SMNVEV (reference sequence). V was cut by 7 bases and J by 1 base, with 21 bases left in between. The CDR3, as DNA: TGTGCCAGCACAAAAATAGGGGCGGGTCAGGGCACAGATACGCAGTATTTT. It codes for CASTKIGAGQGTDTQYF.

J is TRBJ2-3 and V is TRBV6-5; a possible D gene is TRBD2 (6 bases). Trimming removed 7 bases at V and 0 bases at J, with 11 bases between. The germline V gene has CDR1 MNHEY and CDR2 SVGAGI. This CDR3 is built from 14 residues. The CDR3 DNA reads as TGTGCCAGCAAAACGGGGGTTAGCACAGATACGCAGTATTTT. This codes for CASKTGVSTDTQYF.